The 25 T cell receptor beta chains listed next were all sequenced from one sample in a study of long-term antiretroviral therapy in people with HIV. Sequencing relied on immunoSEQ assay v3.0, run at survey level. Sequencing used immunoSEQ multiplex PCR; TCRdb keeps in-frame clones, though not all of them. The sample includes 20,000 to 25,000 clones, around 80% of them seen just once. Sequences were derived from unsorted PBMCs, sampled 0.5 years before starting antiretroviral therapy. The receptors come from a man between 40 and 49 years old with HIV.

The rearrangement joins TRBV15 to TRBJ1-2; no reliable D call. CDR3 length: 15 amino acids. Trimming took off 0 bases at V and 1 base at J, with 9 bases between the two ends. Germline V lookup: CDR1 LNHNV, CDR2 YYDKDF (reference sequence). The CDR3 coding sequence is TGTGCCACCAGCAGAGATAAGTACAGTAACTATGGCTACACCTTC. Translated, it gives CATSRDKYSNYGYTF.

The sample holds one count of this clone. Here the CDR3 DNA reads TGTGCCACCCAGCGGGGGGGCACAGATACGCAGTATTTT. This encodes CATQRGGTDTQYF. The chain uses TRBV7-2 and TRBJ2-3, with 9 bases matching TRBD2. Germline CDR1 is SGHTA and CDR2 is FQGNSA. The J segment lost 1 base and the V segment lost 10 bases, leaving 3 bases of the junction unmatched. The CDR3 has 13 residues.

The chain couples TRBV27 to TRBJ1-2; 9 nucleotides line up with TRBD1. The CDR3 contains 14 residues. Germline V lookup: CDR1 MNHEY, CDR2 SMNVEV (reference sequence). V was clipped by 5 bases and J by 3 bases; unmatched bases: 4. The CDR3 sequence: CASSRQGVDYGYTF. The CDR3 DNA sequence: TGTGCCAGCAGTAGACAGGGGGTGGACTATGGCTACACCTTC.

This chain connects TRBV2 to TRBJ2-7; TRBD2 agrees at 8 bases. The trim removed 6 bases at V and 3 bases at J, leaving 4 bases unmatched. CDR1 is SNHLY and CDR2 is FYNNEI in the germline V gene. The CDR3 sequence is 13 residues long. The DNA of the CDR3 is TGTGCCAGCAGGAACCGGGGGGGCTACGAGCAGTACTTC. It is translated as CASRNRGGYEQYF.

The chain is built from TRBV11-2 and TRBJ1-2; 7 positions match TRBD1. This CDR3 has 12 residues. With V trimmed by 5 bases and J by 8 bases, 5 bases remained unmatched. Per the germline V gene, CDR1 is SGHAT and CDR2 is FQNNGV. CDR3 in amino acids: CASSIDREGYTF. CDR3 DNA sequence: TGTGCCAGCAGCATCGACAGGGAGGGCTACACCTTC.

The CDR3 is CSVENRGGSYEQYF. CDR3 sequence (DNA): TGCAGCGTTGAGAACAGGGGGGGCTCCTACGAGCAGTACTTC. V is TRBV29-1 and J is TRBJ2-7, with D maybe TRBD1 (8 bases). V lost 3 bases and J lost 0, with 12 bases in between. The CDR3 length is 14 residues. Germline V gene data show CDR1 as SQVTM and CDR2 as ANQGSEA.

In its sample, this clone was seen a few times. This chain connects TRBV30 to TRBJ1-4; D gene ambiguous. The germline CDR1 and CDR2 sequences are GTSNPN and SVGIG (reference sequence). The CDR3 sequence is 12 residues long. V lost 3 bases and J lost 8, with 10 bases in between. For the CDR3, the DNA is TGTGCCTGGAGCCGCATTCGGGAAAAACTGTTTTTT. Protein sequence: CAWSRIREKLFF. The whole variable domain, filled in from reference TRBV30 and TRBJ1-4, reads SQTIHQWPATLVQPVGSPLSLECTVEGTSNPNLYWYRQAAGRGLQLLFYSVGIGQISSEVPQNLSASRPQDRQFILSSKKLLLSDSGFYLCAWSRIREKLFFGSGTQLSVL.

This chain connects TRBV11-2 to TRBJ2-5; 7 nucleotides agree with TRBD2. V gave up 5 bases and J gave up 7 bases; unmatched junction bases: 13. The CDR3 spans 15 residues. Looked up from germline, CDR1 is SGHAT and CDR2 is FQNNGV. The CDR3 here is CASSISSGALSTQYF. The CDR3 DNA is TGTGCCAGCAGCATTTCCAGCGGGGCCCTTTCGACCCAGTACTTC.

The J gene is TRBJ2-5, the V gene TRBV5-4; 9 nucleotides align to TRBD2. This CDR3 is 14 amino acids long. In germline, CDR1 is SGHNT, CDR2 YYREEE (reference sequence). Trimming took 3 bases from V and 4 from J; bases not matched to a gene: 4. The CDR3 DNA is TGTGCCAGCAGCTCGGGACTAGCACTAGAGACCCAGTACTTC. It is translated as CASSSGLALETQYF. Using reference TRBV5-4 and TRBJ2-5 for the parts outside the CDR3, the full variable domain is ETGVTQSPTHLIKTRGQQVTLRCSSQSGHNTVSWYQQALGQGPQFIFQYYREEENGRGNFPPRFSGLQFPNYSSELNVNALELDDSALYLCASSSGLALETQYFGPGTRLLVL.

This chain links TRBV7-9 with TRBJ2-3; 7 nucleotides line up with TRBD2. V lost 11 bases and J lost 0; bases outside the gene matches: 5. The germline V gene encodes CDR1 SEHNR and CDR2 FQNEAQ (reference sequence). The length of the CDR3 is 13 residues. CDR3 DNA: TGTGCCGGGGCTAGCGGTAGCACAGATACGCAGTATTTT. The encoded protein is CAGASGSTDTQYF.

To note about this clone: Germline and junction disagree at one end, which may indicate a read error. The chain uses TRBV7-8 and TRBJ2-3, with 8 bases fitting TRBD2. The germline V gene encodes CDR1 SGHVS and CDR2 FQNEAQ. The CDR3 extends over 14 amino acids. CDR3 sequence (DNA): TGTGCCAGCAGCATAGCGGGGATACCAGATACGCAGTATTTT. This gives the protein CASSIAGIPDTQYF.

V is TRBV7-9 and J is TRBJ2-1; no firm D call. The V gene lost 0 bases and the J gene lost 7 bases, with 10 bases spanning the gap. The V gene's germline CDR1 is SEHNR and CDR2 FQNEAQ (reference sequence). The CDR3 loop spans 14 amino acids. The CDR3: CASSLALNENEQFF. DNA of the CDR3: TGTGCCAGCAGCTTAGCGCTGAACGAGAATGAGCAGTTCTTC. Variable domain in full (rest from reference TRBV7-9 and TRBJ2-1): DTGVSQNPRHKITKRGQNVTFRCDPISEHNRLYWYRQTLGQGPEFLTYFQNEAQLEKSRLLSDRFSAERPKGSFSTLEIQRTEQGDSAMYLCASSLALNENEQFFGPGTRLTVL.

The rearrangement links TRBV18 to TRBJ1-2; D is perhaps TRBD1 (5 bases). Germline CDR1 KGHSH, CDR2 LQKENI. Trimming pared 6 bases from V and 3 bases from J, leaving 14 bases between. This CDR3 comprises 14 residues. DNA for the CDR3: TGTGCCAGCTCGGCAGGGCCCGTAGACTATGGCTACACCTTC. It encodes CASSAGPVDYGYTF.

CDR3 loop: CASRSTGGWDTEAFF. Here the CDR3 DNA reads TGTGCCAGCAGGTCTACAGGGGGGTGGGACACTGAAGCTTTCTTT. The chain combines TRBV2 with TRBJ1-1, with TRBD1 matching over 8 bases. Trimming at V came to 6 bases and at J to 3 bases, leaving 9 bases not matched to a gene. The CDR3 runs 15 residues. CDR1 is SNHLY, CDR2 FYNNEI, per germline. Full variable domain (rest looked up from reference TRBV2 and TRBJ1-1): EPEVTQTPSHQVTQMGQEVILRCVPISNHLYFYWYRQILGQKVEFLVSFYNNEISEKSEIFDDQFSVERPDGSNFTLKIRSTKLEDSAMYFCASRSTGGWDTEAFFGQGTRLTVV.

The J gene is TRBJ1-1, the V gene TRBV6-5; D might be TRBD1 (6 bases). Germline-derived CDR1 and CDR2 are MNHEY and SVGAGI. Trimming cost V 5 bases and J 4 bases, with 17 bases left between them. This CDR3 is built from 15 residues. In nucleotides, the CDR3 is TGTGCCAGCAGTCGTCAACAGGGAGGGTCCACTGAAGCTTTCTTT. Encoded protein: CASSRQQGGSTEAFF.

The genes are TRBV15 and TRBJ2-2; possible D gene TRBD1, 5 bases. The CDR3 consists of 12 residues. Germline V lookup: CDR1 LNHNV, CDR2 YYDKDF (reference sequence). V lost 7 bases to trimming and J lost 6 bases, with 9 bases between them. The CDR3 loop is CATTQGSGELFF. DNA for the CDR3: TGTGCCACCACCCAGGGTTCCGGGGAGCTGTTTTTT.

The rearrangement uses TRBV13 and TRBJ2-7; the match to TRBD2 covers 7 bases. The CDR3 runs 15 residues. J lost 3 bases, V lost 4 bases, and 9 bases had no gene match. Germline CDR1 PRHDT, CDR2 FYEKMQ (reference sequence). Written as DNA, the CDR3 is TGTGCCAGCAGCTCCTTGGGGGGGGAAAACTACGAGCAGTACTTC. The encoded protein is CASSSLGGENYEQYF.

V is TRBV19 and J is TRBJ2-7; 7 nucleotides line up with TRBD1. The CDR3 runs 13 residues. V shed 6 bases and J 3 bases; nucleotides not matched to a gene: 5. CDR1 is LNHDA and CDR2 is SQIVND in the germline V gene (reference sequence). The CDR3 DNA sequence: TGTGCCAGTAGCCGGGACAGAGTCTACGAGCAGTACTTC. It codes for CASSRDRVYEQYF.

The chain employs TRBV2 and TRBJ2-1; unclear D gene. Germline CDR1 is SNHLY and CDR2 is FYNNEI. The CDR3 extends over 12 amino acids. The V gene lost 7 bases and the J gene lost 8 bases, with 12 bases spanning the gap. The CDR3 region has the DNA TGTGCCAGCAATCTAGGATTGCATGAGCAGTTCTTC. This sequence encodes CASNLGLHEQFF.

The chain carries TRBV28 and TRBJ1-4, with a possible D match to TRBD1 (6 bases). This CDR3 has 16 residues. Germline CDR1 MDHEN, CDR2 SYDVKM. Between the trimmed V and J ends, which lost 10 bases and 8 bases, there was a span of 26 bases. The CDR3: CATHVHLQGFGEKLFF. The CDR3, as DNA: TGTGCCACACATGTCCACTTACAGGGCTTTGGGGAAAAACTGTTTTTT.

The chain uses TRBV29-1 and TRBJ2-3, with 13 bases matching TRBD2. Germline V CDR1 and CDR2: SQVTM, ANQGSEA. The CDR3 is made up of 15 amino acids. Losses at the gene ends were 6 bases for V and 8 bases for J; bases not matched to a gene: 11. The CDR3, as DNA: TGCAGCGTACTTGGGACTAGCGGGGCTGGTGGTACGCAGTATTTT. Amino acid sequence: CSVLGTSGAGGTQYF.

The chain has TRBV19 and TRBJ1-2, with 7 bases matching TRBD1. Trimming removed 4 bases from V and 6 bases from J; junction bases left unmatched: 11. The germline gives CDR1 LNHDA, CDR2 SQIVND (reference sequence). The CDR3 is 15 residues long. CDR3 sequence reads: CASSTINRGAHGYTF. The CDR3, as DNA: TGTGCCAGTAGTACCATCAACAGGGGAGCACATGGCTACACCTTC.

The rearrangement joins TRBV7-2 to TRBJ1-1; D is uncertain. This CDR3 region has 15 residues. Germline V gives CDR1 SGHTA, CDR2 FQGNSA. The V and J ends lost 1 base and 1 base respectively, with 10 bases between them. The CDR3 region is CASSLVSASNTEAFF. The CDR3 DNA sequence: TGTGCCAGCAGCTTAGTTTCCGCATCGAACACTGAAGCTTTCTTT.

The chain carries TRBV4-1 and TRBJ2-1, with a weak D call TRBD1 (6 bases). The CDR3 loop spans 16 amino acids. Between the trimmed V and J ends, which lost 5 bases and 5 bases, there was a span of 19 bases. Germline-derived CDR1 and CDR2 are MGHRA and YSYEKL. CDR3 sequence: CASSSQSGTLNNEQFF. CDR3 bases: TGCGCCAGCAGCTCCCAGTCCGGGACACTTAACAATGAGCAGTTCTTC.

V gene TRBV28 combines with J gene TRBJ2-1, with D unclear. The CDR3 has 15 amino acids. Per germline, CDR1 MDHEN and CDR2 SYDVKM. Trimming removed 5 bases from V and 5 bases from J, with 16 bases in between. The CDR3 DNA reads as TGTGCCAGCAGTCTCGGGCCGGGTTTCCACAATGAGCAGTTCTTC. Translating gives CASSLGPGFHNEQFF.